Listed here are 26 T cell receptor beta chains from one sample, sequenced in a study of cytomegalovirus exposure and HLA in healthy donors. PCR primers comprised 60 Vbeta and 13 Jbeta primers. The table came from immunoSEQ multiplex PCR; TCRdb's copy has only in-frame clones and leaves some out. The sample shows under 65,000 clones, roughly 85% of them seen only once. The sequencing sample was made of PBMCs. Receptor source: a woman younger than 30 in good health and CMV-seronegative.

The chain employs TRBV7-9 and TRBJ2-7, with 7 bases aligning to TRBD2. The CDR3 sequence is 14 residues long. Unmatched junction bases numbered 9, after V lost 5 bases and J lost 5 bases. Germline loops: CDR1 SEHNR, CDR2 FQNEAQ (reference sequence). CDR3: CASSPLAGEDEQYF. In DNA form, the CDR3 reads TGTGCCAGCAGCCCTCTTGCGGGAGAGGACGAGCAGTACTTC. Together with reference TRBV7-9 and TRBJ2-7, the CDR3 gives the full variable domain: DTGVSQNPRHKITKRGQNVTFRCDPISEHNRLYWYRQTLGQGPEFLTYFQNEAQLEKSRLLSDRFSAERPKGSFSTLEIQRTEQGDSAMYLCASSPLAGEDEQYFGPGTRLTVT.

The chain joins TRBV27 to TRBJ2-2, with D possibly TRBD1 on 5 matching bases. The length of the CDR3 is 15 residues. V was shortened by 2 bases and J by 4 bases, with 11 bases between the two germline ends. CDR1 is MNHEY, CDR2 SMNVEV, per germline (reference sequence). CDR3 bases: TGTGCCAGCAGTTTACTAGGGGCGCTCACCGGGGAGCTGTTTTTT. Its protein product is CASSLLGALTGELFF.

Details on this clone: Relative to the germline gene, one junction end is altered; a read error may explain this. This chain joins TRBV29-1 and TRBJ2-6, with a weak D call TRBD1 (5 bases). This CDR3 contains 14 residues. The V gene's germline CDR1 is SQVTM and CDR2 ANQGSEA. CDR3 amino acids: CSVEGGTGANGLTF. CDR3 DNA: TGCAGCGTTGAAGGGGGAACTGGGGCCAACGGCCTGACTTTC.

J is TRBJ2-5 and V is TRBV28; 7 bases align to TRBD1. The J call may be wrong; the DNA end is better matched by TRBJ2-7. This CDR3 comprises 13 residues. Germline CDR1 reads MDHEN; CDR2 reads SYDVKM. CDR3 coding DNA: TGTGCCAGCAGTCTGGGACAGAACTACGAGCAGTACTTC. Its protein is CASSLGQNYEQYF.

The chain employs TRBV5-1 and TRBJ2-2; D is perhaps TRBD2 (6 bases). Germline V gives CDR1 SGHRS, CDR2 YFSETQ. V was cut by 1 base and J by 4 bases, with 11 bases left in between. The CDR3 runs to 15 residues. CDR3 DNA sequence: TGCGCCAGCAGCTTGAGTGCGGGAAGCACCGGGGAGCTGTTTTTT. Translating gives CASSLSAGSTGELFF.

This chain uses TRBV27 with TRBJ1-1; the D gene is possibly TRBD1 (5 bases). Trimming removed 2 bases at V and 4 bases at J, with 11 bases between. Germline V CDR1 and CDR2: MNHEY, SMNVEV (reference sequence). The CDR3 is 14 amino acids. The CDR3 bases are TGTGCCAGCAGTTTACGGGGGGTCGGCACTGAAGCTTTCTTT. This gives the protein CASSLRGVGTEAFF.

The V and J genes are TRBV11-3 and TRBJ1-1; tentatively, D is TRBD1 (6 bases). Germline lookup yields CDR1 SGHNT and CDR2 YENEEA. This CDR3 spans 14 amino acids. The V and J ends lost 3 bases and 0 bases respectively, with 8 bases between them. Here the CDR3 DNA reads TGTGCCAGCAGCTTCACAGGGATGAACACTGAAGCTTTCTTT. Protein: CASSFTGMNTEAFF.

The table lists this clone with a few counts. The J gene is TRBJ2-1, the V gene TRBV19, with 12 bases lining up with TRBD2. V was pared by 5 bases and J by 2 bases, with 4 bases of the junction left unmatched. Germline V gives CDR1 LNHDA, CDR2 SQIVND (reference sequence). The CDR3 covers 16 residues. The CDR3 coding sequence is TGTGCCAGTAGTTCCCGGACTAGCGGGGCCTACAATGAGCAGTTCTTC. It yields the protein CASSSRTSGAYNEQFF.

The V and J genes are TRBV5-4 and TRBJ2-7; TRBD1 matches at 7 bases. Germline loops: CDR1 SGHNT, CDR2 YYREEE (reference sequence). This CDR3 comprises 14 residues. Trimming removed 3 bases from V and 0 bases from J; junction bases left unmatched: 3. The CDR3 loop reads CASSWGTVSYEQYF. The CDR3 bases are TGTGCCAGCAGCTGGGGGACAGTCTCCTACGAGCAGTACTTC.

The J gene is TRBJ1-5, the V gene TRBV6-4; D is possibly TRBD1 (6 bases). The CDR3 totals 14 residues. Germline loops: CDR1 MRHNA, CDR2 SNTAGT. Trimming shortened V by 9 bases and J by 5 bases, and 17 bases separated the two germline ends. The CDR3 coding sequence is TGTGCCAGGAGGACAGCCTACCGATATCAGCCCCAGCATTTT. This codes for CARRTAYRYQPQHF.

For this clone: The junction does not match germline at one end; this may be a read error. The chain carries TRBV19 and TRBJ2-6; 9 nucleotides align to TRBD1. Per the germline V gene, CDR1 is LNHDA and CDR2 is SQIVND (reference sequence). The CDR3 covers 16 residues. DNA for the CDR3: TGTGCCAGTAGTACGGGGGACAGGGTTGGGGCCAACGGCCTGACTTTC. Its protein is CASSTGDRVGANGLTF.

The CDR3 bases are TGTGCCAGCAGCCTTTCACCTCTGGCGGGAAGGTCAGATACGCAGTATTTT. Translated, it gives CASSLSPLAGRSDTQYF. This chain connects TRBV4-2 to TRBJ2-3; D is possibly TRBD2 (6 bases). From germline, CDR1 is LGHNA and CDR2 YNFKEQ. Trimming shortened V by 4 bases and J by 4 bases, and 21 bases separated the two germline ends. The CDR3 is made up of 17 amino acids.

This chain joins TRBV14 and TRBJ1-1; 7 nucleotides align to TRBD1. The trim removed 0 bases at V and 3 bases at J, leaving 16 bases unmatched. This CDR3 is built from 19 residues. The germline gives CDR1 SGHDN, CDR2 FVKESK. The CDR3 loop reads CASSQENPMTGTKYTEAFF. The CDR3 nucleotides are TGTGCCAGCAGCCAAGAAAACCCTATGACAGGGACGAAGTACACTGAAGCTTTCTTT.

The rearrangement joins TRBV6-1 to TRBJ2-5; tentatively, D is TRBD1 (6 bases). Trimming stripped 4 bases from V and 2 bases from J, with 14 bases between. CDR3 size: 15 residues. CDR1 MNHNS and CDR2 SASEGT come from the germline V gene. CDR3 protein: CASSGGWTVQETQYF. The CDR3 region has the DNA TGTGCCAGCAGTGGTGGTTGGACAGTACAAGAGACCCAGTACTTC.

The chain joins TRBV2 to TRBJ1-3, with a tentative D call TRBD1 (6 bases). V was cut by 6 bases and J by 2 bases, with 14 bases left in between. The CDR3 runs to 15 residues. Germline V CDR1 and CDR2: SNHLY, FYNNEI. CDR3 residues: CASRVTGTAGNTIYF. DNA of the CDR3: TGTGCCAGCAGAGTGACAGGAACGGCTGGAAACACCATATATTTT.

J is TRBJ2-2 and V is TRBV5-1, with 8 positions matching TRBD1. The trim removed 0 bases at V and 2 bases at J, leaving 3 bases unmatched. The CDR3 contains 16 residues. Germline loops: CDR1 SGHRS, CDR2 YFSETQ. The CDR3 protein is CASSLVTGANTGELFF. CDR3 nucleotide sequence: TGCGCCAGCAGCTTGGTGACAGGGGCAAACACCGGGGAGCTGTTTTTT.

The V call is TRBV5-4, the J call TRBJ2-3, with TRBD2 as a possible D gene (6 bases). Trimming pared 9 bases from V and 0 bases from J, leaving 23 bases between. The length of the CDR3 is 17 residues. Germline V gives CDR1 SGHNT, CDR2 YYREEE (reference sequence). This CDR3 is CATSGAGPTISTDTQYF. CDR3 DNA sequence: TGTGCCACGTCAGGAGCGGGTCCTACGATTAGCACAGATACGCAGTATTTT.

The chain uses TRBV6-7 and TRBJ1-5, with TRBD1 matching over 10 bases. TRBV6-7 is placed among ORFs of uncertain function. J was trimmed by 4 bases and V by 0 bases; bases with no gene match: 12. The CDR3 spans 19 residues. This chain's CDR3 is CASSYSIGGDRGCNQPQHF. CDR3 bases: TGTGCCAGCAGTTACTCGATAGGGGGGGACAGGGGTTGTAATCAGCCCCAGCATTTT.

Here the CDR3 reads CSVENGVNDEAFF. In DNA form, the CDR3 reads TGCAGCGTTGAAAACGGGGTTAATGATGAAGCTTTCTTT. This chain connects TRBV29-1 to TRBJ1-1; no clear D. CDR3 length equals 13 residues. V shed 2 bases and J shed 7 bases, with 14 bases lying between them. The germline gives CDR1 SQVTM, CDR2 ANQGSEA. Full variable domain (outside the CDR3, taken from reference TRBV29-1 and TRBJ1-1): SAVISQKPSRDICQRGTSLTIQCQVDSQVTMMFWYRQQPGQSLTLIATANQGSEATYESGFVIDKFPISRPNLTFSTLTVSNMSPEDSSIYLCSVENGVNDEAFFGQGTRLTVV.

This sequence joins TRBV27 and TRBJ1-2; D is possibly TRBD1 (6 bases). The CDR3 is made up of 15 amino acids. Germline V gene lookup returns CDR1 MNHEY and CDR2 SMNVEV (reference sequence). V lost 0 bases, J lost 2 bases, and 10 bases lay in between. CDR3 sequence: CASSLSRQGNYGYTF. The CDR3 DNA sequence: TGTGCCAGCAGTTTATCCCGCCAGGGGAACTATGGCTACACCTTC.

This chain uses TRBV5-1 with TRBJ2-7; 8 bases line up with TRBD2. With 0 bases clipped from V and 6 bases from J, the junction kept 11 bases outside the gene matches. The CDR3 is 16 amino acids. The germline CDR1 and CDR2 sequences are SGHRS and YFSETQ. Written as DNA, the CDR3 is TGCGCCAGCAGCTTGGGAAGGGCGGGAGGCGTGAGCGAGCAGTACTTC. Its translation: CASSLGRAGGVSEQYF.

V and J are TRBV5-1 and TRBJ2-2, with 8 bases identical to TRBD2. Per germline, CDR1 SGHRS and CDR2 YFSETQ. There are 14 residues in the CDR3. The V gene end was trimmed by 0 bases and the J gene end by 7 bases; junction bases not matched to a gene: 2. The CDR3 sequence: CASSLGLANGELFF. As DNA, the CDR3 is TGCGCCAGCAGCTTGGGACTAGCGAACGGGGAGCTGTTTTTT. Using reference TRBV5-1 and TRBJ2-2 for the parts outside the CDR3, the full variable domain is KAGVTQTPRYLIKTRGQQVTLSCSPISGHRSVSWYQQTPGQGLQFLFEYFSETQRNKGNFPGRFSGRQFSNSRSEMNVSTLELGDSALYLCASSLGLANGELFFGEGSRLTVL.

This chain joins TRBV10-3 and TRBJ1-1, with TRBD1 matching 9 bases. The CDR3 totals 14 residues. CDR1 is ENHRY and CDR2 is SYGVKD in the germline V gene. Trimming at V came to 2 bases and at J to 8 bases, leaving 6 bases not matched to a gene. Written as DNA, the CDR3 is TGTGCCATCAGTGAGACAGGGGGCTGGATGGAAGCTTTCTTT. Translated: CAISETGGWMEAFF.

Concerning this clone itself: A junction end diverges from the germline sequence, so it may reflect a read error. This chain connects TRBV9 to TRBJ2-6, with TRBD2 matching over 7 bases. The CDR3 spans 17 residues. The germline V gene encodes CDR1 SGDLS and CDR2 YYNGEE. CDR3: CASSVVGGSTGANGLTF. CDR3 DNA: TGTGCCAGCAGCGTAGTTGGCGGGAGTACTGGGGCCAACGGCCTGACTTTC.

Remarks on this clone: The junction and the germline gene differ at one end; a read error may be behind it. V is TRBV4-1 and J is TRBJ2-6, with 10 bases identical to TRBD2. The V gene's germline CDR1 is MGHRA and CDR2 YSYEKL. The CDR3 spans 15 residues. CDR3 nucleotide sequence: TGCGCCAGCAGCCACCGAGCGGGGGGGGCCAACGGCCTGACTTTC. Amino acid sequence: CASSHRAGGANGLTF.

The chain links TRBV7-2 to TRBJ2-2; D unresolved. V was shortened by 5 bases and J by 2 bases, with 12 bases between the two germline ends. Per germline, CDR1 SGHTA and CDR2 FQGNSA. CDR3 length equals 15 residues. CDR3 coding DNA: TGTGCCAGCAGCCAAATCGCAGGAAACACCGGGGAGCTGTTTTTT. Translation: CASSQIAGNTGELFF. Supplemented by reference TRBV7-2 and TRBJ2-2, the full variable domain reads GAGVSQSPSNKVTEKGKDVELRCDPISGHTALYWYRQSLGQGLEFLIYFQGNSAPDKSGLPSDRFSAERTGGSVSTLTIQRTQQEDSAVYLCASSQIAGNTGELFFGEGSRLTVL.